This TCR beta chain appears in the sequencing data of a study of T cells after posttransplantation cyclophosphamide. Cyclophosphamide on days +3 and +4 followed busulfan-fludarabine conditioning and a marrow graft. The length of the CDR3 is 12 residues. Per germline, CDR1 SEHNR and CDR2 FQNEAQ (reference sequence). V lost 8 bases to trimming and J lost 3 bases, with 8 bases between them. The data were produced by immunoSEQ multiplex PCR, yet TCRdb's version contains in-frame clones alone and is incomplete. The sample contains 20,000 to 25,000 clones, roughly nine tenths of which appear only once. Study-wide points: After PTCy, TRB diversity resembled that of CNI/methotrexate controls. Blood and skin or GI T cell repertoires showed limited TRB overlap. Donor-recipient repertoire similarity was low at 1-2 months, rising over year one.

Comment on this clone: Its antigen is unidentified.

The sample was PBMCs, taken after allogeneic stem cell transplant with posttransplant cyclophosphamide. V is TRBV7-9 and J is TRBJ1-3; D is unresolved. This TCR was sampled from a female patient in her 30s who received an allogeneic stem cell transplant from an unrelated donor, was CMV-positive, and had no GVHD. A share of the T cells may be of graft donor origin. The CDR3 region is CASGRDGNTIYF. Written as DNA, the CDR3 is TGTGCCAGCGGGCGAGATGGAAACACCATATATTTT. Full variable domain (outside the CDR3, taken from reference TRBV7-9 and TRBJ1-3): DTGVSQNPRHKITKRGQNVTFRCDPISEHNRLYWYRQTLGQGPEFLTYFQNEAQLEKSRLLSDRFSAERPKGSFSTLEIQRTEQGDSAMYLCASGRDGNTIYFGEGSWLTVV.